Detailed here is one T cell receptor (beta chain). As yet, its antigen is unknown. These data are taken from a study of OX40 agonist ivuxolimab in advanced cancers. The assay was immunoSEQ multiplex PCR, and TCRdb's table has in-frame clones only and misses some. The repertoire includes about 20,000 clones, 65% to 85% of them detected once, and about 21% sits in the top ten. Points from the study as a whole: Low normalized T-cell clonal expansion was also seen in some nonresponders. Clonal expansion was among the lowest in partial responders at 0.1-3.0 mg/kg, especially CD8+.

Autoimmune disease history or systemic immunosuppression led to patients being barred. Per germline, CDR1 SGDLS and CDR2 YYNGEE. Trimming shortened V by 3 bases and J by 1 base, and 11 bases separated the two germline ends. The length of the CDR3 is 14 residues. This chain joins TRBV9 and TRBJ2-7, with D perhaps matching TRBD2 (6 bases). The source of this sequence is an adult with an advanced solid tumor such as melanoma, head and neck, liver or kidney cancer. Here the sequenced sample was CD4+ or CD8+ T cells sorted from blood, taken in a trial of the OX40 agonist ivuxolimab. The CDR3 DNA sequence: TGTGCCAGCAGCGGGCGCGGGGCTTCCTACGAGCAGTACTTC. It is translated as CASSGRGASYEQYF.